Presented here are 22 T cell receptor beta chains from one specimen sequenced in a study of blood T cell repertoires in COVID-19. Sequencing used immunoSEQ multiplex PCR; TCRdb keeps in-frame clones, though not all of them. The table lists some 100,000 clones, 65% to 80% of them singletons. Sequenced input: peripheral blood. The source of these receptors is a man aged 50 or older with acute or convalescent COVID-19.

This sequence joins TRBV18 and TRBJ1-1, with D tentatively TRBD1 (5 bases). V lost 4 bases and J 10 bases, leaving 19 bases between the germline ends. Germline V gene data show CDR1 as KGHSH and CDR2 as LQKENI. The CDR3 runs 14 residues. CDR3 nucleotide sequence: TGTGCCAGCTCACTGGGTGGCAGGGAAAGTGGAGCTTTCTTT. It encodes CASSLGGRESGAFF.

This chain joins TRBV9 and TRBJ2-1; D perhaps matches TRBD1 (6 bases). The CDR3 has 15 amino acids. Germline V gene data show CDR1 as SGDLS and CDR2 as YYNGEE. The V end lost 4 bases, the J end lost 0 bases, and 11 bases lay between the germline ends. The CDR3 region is CASSIRDISYNEQFF. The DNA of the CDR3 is TGTGCCAGCAGCATCCGGGACATCTCCTACAATGAGCAGTTCTTC.

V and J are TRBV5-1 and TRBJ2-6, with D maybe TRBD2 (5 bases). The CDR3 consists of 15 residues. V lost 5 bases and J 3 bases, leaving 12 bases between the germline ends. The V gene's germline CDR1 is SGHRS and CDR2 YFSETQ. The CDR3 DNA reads TGCGCCAGCAGTGAGGGCGGCGGTGGGGCCAACGTCCTGACTTTC. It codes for CASSEGGGGANVLTF.

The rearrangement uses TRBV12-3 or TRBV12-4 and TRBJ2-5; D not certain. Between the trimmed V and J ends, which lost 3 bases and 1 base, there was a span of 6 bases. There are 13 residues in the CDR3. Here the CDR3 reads CASSFSGQETQYF. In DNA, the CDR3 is TGTGCCAGCAGTTTTTCGGGCCAAGAGACCCAGTACTTC.

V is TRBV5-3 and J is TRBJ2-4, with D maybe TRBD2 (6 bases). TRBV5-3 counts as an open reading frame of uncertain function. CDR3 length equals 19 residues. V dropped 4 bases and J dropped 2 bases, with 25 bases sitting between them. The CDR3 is CARSPRRAGTPGPKNIQYF. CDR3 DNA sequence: TGTGCCAGAAGCCCTCGGCGGGCGGGAACCCCTGGGCCCAAAAACATTCAGTACTTC.

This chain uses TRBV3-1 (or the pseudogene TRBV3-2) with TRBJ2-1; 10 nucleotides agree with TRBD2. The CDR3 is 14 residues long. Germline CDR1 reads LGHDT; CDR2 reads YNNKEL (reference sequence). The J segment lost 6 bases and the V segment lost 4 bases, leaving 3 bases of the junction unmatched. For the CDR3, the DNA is TGTGCCAGCAGCCCGAGCGGGGGGGCCAATGAGCAGTTCTTC. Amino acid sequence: CASSPSGGANEQFF.

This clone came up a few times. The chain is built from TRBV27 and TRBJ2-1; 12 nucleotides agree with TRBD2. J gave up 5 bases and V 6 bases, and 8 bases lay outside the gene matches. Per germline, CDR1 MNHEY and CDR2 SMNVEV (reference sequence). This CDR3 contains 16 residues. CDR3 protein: CASRPPSGRADNEQFF. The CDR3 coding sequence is TGTGCCAGCAGGCCGCCTAGCGGGAGGGCAGACAATGAGCAGTTCTTC.

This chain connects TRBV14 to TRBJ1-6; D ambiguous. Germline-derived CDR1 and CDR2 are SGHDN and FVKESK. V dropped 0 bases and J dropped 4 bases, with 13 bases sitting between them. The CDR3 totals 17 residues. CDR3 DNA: TGTGCCAGCAGCCAAGATTGGAGGGTCGCATATAATTCACCCCTCCACTTT. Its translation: CASSQDWRVAYNSPLHF.

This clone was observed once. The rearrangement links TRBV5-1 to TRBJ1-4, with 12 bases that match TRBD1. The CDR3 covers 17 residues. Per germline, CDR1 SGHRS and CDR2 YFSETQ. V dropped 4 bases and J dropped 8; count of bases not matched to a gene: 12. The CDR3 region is CASSDPGQGALEEKLFF. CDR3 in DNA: TGCGCCAGCAGCGATCCGGGACAGGGGGCTTTGGAGGAAAAACTGTTTTTT.

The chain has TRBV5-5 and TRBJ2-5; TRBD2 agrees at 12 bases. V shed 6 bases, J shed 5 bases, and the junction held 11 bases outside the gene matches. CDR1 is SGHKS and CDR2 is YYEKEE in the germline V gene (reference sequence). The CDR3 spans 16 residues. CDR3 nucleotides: TGTGCCAGCACCCTTACTAGCGGGGGGTCCGGGGAGACCCAGTACTTC. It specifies CASTLTSGGSGETQYF.

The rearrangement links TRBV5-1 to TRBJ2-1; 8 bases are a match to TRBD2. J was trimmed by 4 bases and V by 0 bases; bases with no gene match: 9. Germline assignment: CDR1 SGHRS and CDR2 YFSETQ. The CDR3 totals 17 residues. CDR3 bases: TGCGCCAGCAGCTTGGCCCAGGCGGCTAGCGGGTACAATGAGCAGTTCTTC. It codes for CASSLAQAASGYNEQFF.

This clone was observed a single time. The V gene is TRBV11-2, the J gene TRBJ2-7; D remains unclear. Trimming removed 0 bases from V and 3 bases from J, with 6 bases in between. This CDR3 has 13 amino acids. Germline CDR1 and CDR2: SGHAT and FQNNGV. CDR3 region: CASSLEGIYEQYF. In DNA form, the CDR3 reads TGTGCCAGCAGCTTAGAGGGCATCTACGAGCAGTACTTC.

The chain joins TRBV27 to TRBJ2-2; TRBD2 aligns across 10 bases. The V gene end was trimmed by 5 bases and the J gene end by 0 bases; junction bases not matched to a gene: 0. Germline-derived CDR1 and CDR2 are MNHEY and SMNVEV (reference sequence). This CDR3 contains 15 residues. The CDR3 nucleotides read TGTGCCAGCAGTCTAGCGGGAGCGAACACCGGGGAGCTGTTTTTT. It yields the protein CASSLAGANTGELFF.

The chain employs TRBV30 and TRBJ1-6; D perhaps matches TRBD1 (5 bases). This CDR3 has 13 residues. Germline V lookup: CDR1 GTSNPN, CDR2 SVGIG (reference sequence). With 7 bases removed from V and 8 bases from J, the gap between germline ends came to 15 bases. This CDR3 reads CASSRVLDSPLHF. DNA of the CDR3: TGTGCCTCGAGCAGGGTTCTAGATTCACCCCTCCACTTT.

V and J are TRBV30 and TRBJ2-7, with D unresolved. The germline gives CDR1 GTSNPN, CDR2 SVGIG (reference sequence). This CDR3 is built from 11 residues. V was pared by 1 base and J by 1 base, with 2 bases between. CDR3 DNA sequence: TGTGCCTGGAGTGCGTCCTACGAGCAGTACTTC. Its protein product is CAWSASYEQYF. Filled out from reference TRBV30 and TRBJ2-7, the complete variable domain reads SQTIHQWPATLVQPVGSPLSLECTVEGTSNPNLYWYRQAAGRGLQLLFYSVGIGQISSEVPQNLSASRPQDRQFILSSKKLLLSDSGFYLCAWSASYEQYFGPGTRLTVT.

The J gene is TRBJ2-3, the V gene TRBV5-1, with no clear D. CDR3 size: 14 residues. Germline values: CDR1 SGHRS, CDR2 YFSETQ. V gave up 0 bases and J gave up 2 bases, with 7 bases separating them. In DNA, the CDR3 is TGCGCCAGCAGCTTGGCTCAGAACACAGATACGCAGTATTTT. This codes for CASSLAQNTDTQYF.

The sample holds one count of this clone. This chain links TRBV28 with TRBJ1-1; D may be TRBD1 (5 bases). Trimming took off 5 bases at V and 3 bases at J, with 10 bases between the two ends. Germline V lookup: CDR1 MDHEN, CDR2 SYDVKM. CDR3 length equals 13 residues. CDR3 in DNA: TGTGCCAGCAGTCCCCGGGGGGACACTGAAGCTTTCTTT. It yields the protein CASSPRGDTEAFF.

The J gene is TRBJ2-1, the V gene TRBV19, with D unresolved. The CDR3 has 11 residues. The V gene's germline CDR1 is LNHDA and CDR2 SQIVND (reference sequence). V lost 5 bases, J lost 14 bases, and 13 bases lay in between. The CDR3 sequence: CASSGGGGEFF. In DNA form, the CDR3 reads TGTGCCAGTAGTGGTGGTGGTGGAGAGTTCTTC.

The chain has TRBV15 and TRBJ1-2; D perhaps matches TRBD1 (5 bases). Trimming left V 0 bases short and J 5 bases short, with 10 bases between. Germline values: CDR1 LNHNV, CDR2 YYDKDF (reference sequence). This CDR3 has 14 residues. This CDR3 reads CATSREGQGYGYTF. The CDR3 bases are TGTGCCACCAGCAGAGAAGGGCAGGGTTATGGCTACACCTTC.

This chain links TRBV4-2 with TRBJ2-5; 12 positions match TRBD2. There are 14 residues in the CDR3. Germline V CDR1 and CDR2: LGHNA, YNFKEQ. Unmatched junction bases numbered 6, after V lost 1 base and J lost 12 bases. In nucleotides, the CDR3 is TGTGCCAGCAGCCAAGTGGCTAGCGGGGGGGCCGAGTACTTC. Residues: CASSQVASGGAEYF.

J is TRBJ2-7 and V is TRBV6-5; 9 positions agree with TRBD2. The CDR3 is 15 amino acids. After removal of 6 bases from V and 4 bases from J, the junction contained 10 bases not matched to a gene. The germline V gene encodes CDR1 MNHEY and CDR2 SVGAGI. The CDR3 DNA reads TGTGCCAGCAGGGACCCTAGCGGGAACGGGTACGAGCAGTACTTC. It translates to CASRDPSGNGYEQYF.

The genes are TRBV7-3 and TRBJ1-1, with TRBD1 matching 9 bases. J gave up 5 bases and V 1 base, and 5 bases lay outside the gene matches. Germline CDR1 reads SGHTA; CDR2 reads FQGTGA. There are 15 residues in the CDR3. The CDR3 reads CASSLSGQGFTEAFF. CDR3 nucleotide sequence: TGTGCCAGCAGCTTAAGCGGACAGGGGTTTACTGAAGCTTTCTTT. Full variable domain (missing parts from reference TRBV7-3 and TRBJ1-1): GAGVSQTPSNKVTEKGKYVELRCDPISGHTALYWYRQSLGQGPEFLIYFQGTGAADDSGLPNDRFFAVRPEGSVSTLKIQRTERGDSAVYLCASSLSGQGFTEAFFGQGTRLTVV.